This T cell receptor (beta chain) originates from a study of shared clonotypes between healthy human individuals. CD45RO-negative cells were positively selected for CCR7, leaving out terminally differentiated effector memory CD45RA+ cells. Study-wide results and limits: Compared with clonotypes that all four donors shared, non-shared clonotypes had lower generation probabilities. The researchers took only blood, and tissue repertoires probably look different. Genetic and exposure-history diversity was limited by the small donor number. Clonotype sharing levels among donors were expected to vary with sequencing depth.

The V gene's germline CDR1 is GTSNPN and CDR2 SVGIG (reference sequence). This CDR3 contains 12 residues. The V gene lost 2 bases and the J gene lost 3 bases, with 6 bases spanning the gap. Assay: immunoSEQ multiplex PCR; the TCRdb copy retains only in-frame clones and omits some. The data contain about 2 million clones, about 94% of them singletons. As concerns this clone: The antigen remains undetermined. Other DNA sequences within the sample encode an identical CDR3.

The chain carries TRBV30 and TRBJ2-3, with D uncertain. This sequence was found in a man between 18 and 29 years old in good health. The source material was naive CD8+ T cells sorted from blood. CDR3 nucleotide sequence: TGTGCCTGGAGTTGGGGAACAGATACGCAGTATTTT. Its protein product is CAWSWGTDTQYF.